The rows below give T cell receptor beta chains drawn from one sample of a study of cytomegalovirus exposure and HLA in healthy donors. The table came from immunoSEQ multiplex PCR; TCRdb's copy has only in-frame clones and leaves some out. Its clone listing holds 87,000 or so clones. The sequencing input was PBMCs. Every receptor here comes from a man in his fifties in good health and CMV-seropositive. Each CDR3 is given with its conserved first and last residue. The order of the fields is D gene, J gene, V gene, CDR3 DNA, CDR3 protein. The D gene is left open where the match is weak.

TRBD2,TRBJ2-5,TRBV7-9,TGTGCCAGCAGCTTAGCCGGGACTAGCGGGAGACTTCAACGGACCCAGTACTTC,CASSLAGTSGRLQRTQYF
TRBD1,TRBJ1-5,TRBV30,TGTGCCTCCACCACGGGACAGGGAGATCAGCCCCAGCATTTT,CASTTGQGDQPQHF
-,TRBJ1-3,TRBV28,TGTGCCAGCAGTCCATACCCCGACACCAGCTCTGGAAACACCATATATTTT,CASSPYPDTSSGNTIYF
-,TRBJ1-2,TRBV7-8,TGTGCCAGCAGCTTTGACAGCAACTATGGCTACACCTTC,CASSFDSNYGYTF
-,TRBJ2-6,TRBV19,TGTGCCAGTAGGGACTTTTCTGGGGCCAACGTCCTGACTTTC,CASRDFSGANVLTF
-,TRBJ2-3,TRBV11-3,TGTGCCAGCAGCCTTTCGGGAGATACGCAGTATTTT,CASSLSGDTQYF
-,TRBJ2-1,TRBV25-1,TGTGCCAGCCAGTTTGGGGGCAGGGACGATGAGCAGTTCTTC,CASQFGGRDDEQFF
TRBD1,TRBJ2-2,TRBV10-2,TGCGCCAGCTGGACAGGTACCGGGGAGCTGTTTTTT,CASWTGTGELFF
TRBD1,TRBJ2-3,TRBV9,TGTGCCAGCAGCGTAGCGGACAGGGCTCGGACAGATACGCAGTATTTT,CASSVADRARTDTQYF
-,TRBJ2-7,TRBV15,TGTGCCACCAGCTCCCTGGGGGCCTTCCTCGAGCAGTACTTC,CATSSLGAFLEQYF
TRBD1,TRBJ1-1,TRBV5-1,TGCGCCAGCACCGGGACAGGGTCCTCCACTGAAGCTTTCTTT,CASTGTGSSTEAFF
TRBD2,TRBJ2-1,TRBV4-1,TGCGCCAGCAGCCCAGGTGGGACTAGCGGGAACAACAATGAGCAGTTCTTC,CASSPGGTSGNNNEQFF
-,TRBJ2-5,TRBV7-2,TGTGCCAGCAGCCCGCGACTGAGACAAGAGACCCAGTACTTC,CASSPRLRQETQYF
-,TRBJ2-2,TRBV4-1,TGCGCCAGCAGCCAAGCGAGGGCCACGAACACCGGGGAGCTGTTTTTT,CASSQARATNTGELFF
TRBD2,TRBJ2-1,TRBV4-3,TGCGCCAGCAGCCCGGGACTAGGGCTCTACAATGAGCAGTTCTTC,CASSPGLGLYNEQFF
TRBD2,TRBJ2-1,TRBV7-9,TGTGCCAGCAGCTACGGACTAGCGGGAGTGAATGAGCAGTTCTTC,CASSYGLAGVNEQFF
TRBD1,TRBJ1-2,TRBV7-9,TGTGCCAGCACCGTAGACAGGGATAATGGCTACACCTTC,CASTVDRDNGYTF
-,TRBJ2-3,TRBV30,TGTGCCTGGAGTGTGAACGAGATTAGCACAGATACGCAGTATTTT,CAWSVNEISTDTQYF
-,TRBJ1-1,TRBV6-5,TGTGCCAGCAGTCCTCCCCAGGGGAACACTGAAGCTTTCTTT,CASSPPQGNTEAFF
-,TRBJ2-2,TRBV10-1,TGCGCCAGCAGTGACGACAGTAGAGACACCGGGGAGCTGTTTTTT,CASSDDSRDTGELFF
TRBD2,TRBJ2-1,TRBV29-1,TGCAGCGATCACCGACCAAGCGGGAGGTCCAATGAGCAGTTCTTC,CSDHRPSGRSNEQFF
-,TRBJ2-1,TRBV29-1,TGCAGCGTTGAATTAGCGCGTTACAATGAGCAGTTCTTC,CSVELARYNEQFF
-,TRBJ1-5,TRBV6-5,TGTGCCAGCAGTACAGGGAACAATCAGCCCCAGCATTTT,CASSTGNNQPQHF